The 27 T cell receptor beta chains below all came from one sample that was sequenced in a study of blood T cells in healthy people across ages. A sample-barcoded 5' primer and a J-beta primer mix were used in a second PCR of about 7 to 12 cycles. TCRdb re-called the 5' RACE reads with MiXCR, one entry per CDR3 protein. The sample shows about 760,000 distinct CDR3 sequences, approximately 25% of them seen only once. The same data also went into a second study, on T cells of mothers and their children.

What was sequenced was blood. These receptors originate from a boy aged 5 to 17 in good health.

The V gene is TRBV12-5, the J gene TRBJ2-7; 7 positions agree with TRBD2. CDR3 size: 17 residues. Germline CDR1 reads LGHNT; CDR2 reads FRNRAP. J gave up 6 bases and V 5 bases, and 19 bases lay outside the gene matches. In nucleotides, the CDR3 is TGTGCTAGTGGTCCCGCCTGGGGGGGAACCCTTTCTGCCGAGCAGTACTTC. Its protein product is CASGPAWGGTLSAEQYF.

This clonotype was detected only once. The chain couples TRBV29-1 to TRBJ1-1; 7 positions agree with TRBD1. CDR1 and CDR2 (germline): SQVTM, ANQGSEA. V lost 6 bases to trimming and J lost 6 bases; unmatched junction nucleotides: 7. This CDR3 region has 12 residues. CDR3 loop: CSVEGQGAEAFF. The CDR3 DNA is TGCAGCGTCGAGGGCCAGGGGGCTGAAGCTTTCTTT.

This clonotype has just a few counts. CDR3 sequence reads: CASSQAPRGYTF. CDR3 nucleotides: TGTGCCAGCAGCCAAGCCCCCAGGGGCTACACCTTC. The rearrangement links TRBV3-1 to TRBJ1-2; D remains unclear. Germline V CDR1 and CDR2: LGHDT, YNNKEL (reference sequence). Trimming left V 1 base short and J 8 bases short, with 8 bases between. The CDR3 length is 12 residues.

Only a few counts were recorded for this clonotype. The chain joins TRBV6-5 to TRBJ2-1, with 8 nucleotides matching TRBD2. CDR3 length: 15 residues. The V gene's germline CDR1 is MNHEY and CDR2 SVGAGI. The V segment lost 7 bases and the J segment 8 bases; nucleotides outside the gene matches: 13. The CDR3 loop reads CASTTRLAGGDEQFF. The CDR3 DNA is TGTGCCAGCACAACCCGGCTAGCGGGTGGGGATGAGCAGTTCTTC.

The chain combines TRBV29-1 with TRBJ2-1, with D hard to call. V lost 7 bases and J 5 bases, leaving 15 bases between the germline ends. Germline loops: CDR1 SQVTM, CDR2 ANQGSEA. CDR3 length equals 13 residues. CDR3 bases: TGCAGCGCACAGACCCGCCAAAACAATGAGCAGTTCTTC. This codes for CSAQTRQNNEQFF.

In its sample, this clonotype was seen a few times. This CDR3 reads CATSLAGNEQFF. Written as DNA, the CDR3 is TGTGCCACCTCGCTAGCGGGCAATGAGCAGTTCTTC. The V call is TRBV15, the J call TRBJ2-5; 8 bases agree with TRBD2. The J call is doubtful: the DNA matches TRBJ2-1 better. CDR3 length equals 12 residues. CDR1 and CDR2 (germline): LNHNV, YYDKDF (reference sequence).

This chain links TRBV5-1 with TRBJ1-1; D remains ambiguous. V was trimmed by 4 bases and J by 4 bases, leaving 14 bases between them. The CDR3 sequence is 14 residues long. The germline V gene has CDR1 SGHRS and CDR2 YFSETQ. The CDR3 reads CASSLPGSGTEAFF. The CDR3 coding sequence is TGCGCCAGCAGCCTCCCCGGGTCGGGCACTGAAGCTTTCTTT.

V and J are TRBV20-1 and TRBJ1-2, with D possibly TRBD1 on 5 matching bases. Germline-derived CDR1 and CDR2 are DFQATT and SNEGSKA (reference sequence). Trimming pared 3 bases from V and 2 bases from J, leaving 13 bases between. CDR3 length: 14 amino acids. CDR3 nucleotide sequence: TGCAGTGCTAGCGCATTGACAGAGAACTATGGCTACACCTTC. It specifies CSASALTENYGYTF.

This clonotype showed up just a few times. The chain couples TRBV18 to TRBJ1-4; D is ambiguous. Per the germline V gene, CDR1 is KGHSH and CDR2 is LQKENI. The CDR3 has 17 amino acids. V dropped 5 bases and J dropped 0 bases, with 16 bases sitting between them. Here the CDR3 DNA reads TGTGCCAGCTCATTCACTCCCCTCCTTTCAACTAATGAAAAACTGTTTTTT. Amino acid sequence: CASSFTPLLSTNEKLFF.

The DNA of the CDR3 is TGTGCCAGCAGCCAAGTCAGGGGACATGAGCAGTTCTTC. It translates to CASSQVRGHEQFF. The rearrangement links TRBV3-1 to TRBJ2-5; D possibly corresponds to TRBD1 (6 bases). The J call may be wrong; the DNA end is better matched by TRBJ2-1. The germline V gene encodes CDR1 LGHDT and CDR2 YNNKEL (reference sequence). CDR3 length: 13 amino acids.

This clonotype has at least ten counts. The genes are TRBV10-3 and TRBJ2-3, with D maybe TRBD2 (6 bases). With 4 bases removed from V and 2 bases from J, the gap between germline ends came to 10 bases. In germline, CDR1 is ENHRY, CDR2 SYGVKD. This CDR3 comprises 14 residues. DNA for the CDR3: TGTGCCATCAGTGCCGGGGACTTCACAGATACGCAGTATTTT. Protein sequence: CAISAGDFTDTQYF.

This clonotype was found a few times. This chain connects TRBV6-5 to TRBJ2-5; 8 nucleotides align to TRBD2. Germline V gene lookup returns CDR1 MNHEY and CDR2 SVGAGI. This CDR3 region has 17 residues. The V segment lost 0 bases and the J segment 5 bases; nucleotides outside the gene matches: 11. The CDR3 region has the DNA TGTGCCAGCAGTTACTCTAGCGGGGACAATGGAGGGGAGACCCAGTACTTC. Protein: CASSYSSGDNGGETQYF.

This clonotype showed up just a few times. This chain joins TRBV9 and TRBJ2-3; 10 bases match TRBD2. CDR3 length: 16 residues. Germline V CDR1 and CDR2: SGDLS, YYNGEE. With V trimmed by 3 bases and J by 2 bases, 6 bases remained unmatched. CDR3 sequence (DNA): TGTGCCAGCAGCGCCGATCTAGCGGGGGACACAGATACGCAGTATTTT. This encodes CASSADLAGDTDTQYF.

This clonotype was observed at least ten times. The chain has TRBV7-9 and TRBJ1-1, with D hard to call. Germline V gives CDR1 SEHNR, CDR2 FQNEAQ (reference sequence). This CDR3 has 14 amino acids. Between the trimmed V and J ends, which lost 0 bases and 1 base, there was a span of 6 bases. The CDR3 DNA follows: TGTGCCAGCAGCTTAGCGGGAGAGAACACTGAAGCTTTCTTT. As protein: CASSLAGENTEAFF.

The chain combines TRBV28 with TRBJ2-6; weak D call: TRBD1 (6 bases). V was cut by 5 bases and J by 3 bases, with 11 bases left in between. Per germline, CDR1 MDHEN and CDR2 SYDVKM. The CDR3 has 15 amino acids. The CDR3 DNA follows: TGTGCCAGCAGTCCAGGGACACTTGGGGCCAACGTCCTGACTTTC. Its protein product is CASSPGTLGANVLTF.

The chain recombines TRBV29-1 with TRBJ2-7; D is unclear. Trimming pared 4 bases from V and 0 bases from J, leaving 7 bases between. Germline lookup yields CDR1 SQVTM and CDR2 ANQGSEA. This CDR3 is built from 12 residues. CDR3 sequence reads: CSVGADSYEQYF. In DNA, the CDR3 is TGCAGCGTTGGGGCAGACTCCTACGAGCAGTACTTC.

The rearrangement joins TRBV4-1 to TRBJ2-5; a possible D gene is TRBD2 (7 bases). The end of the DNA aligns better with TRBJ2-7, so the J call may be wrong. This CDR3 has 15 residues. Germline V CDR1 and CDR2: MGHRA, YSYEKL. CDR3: CASRQGGGLPYEQYF. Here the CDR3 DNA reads TGCGCCAGCAGGCAGGGCGGGGGCCTCCCCTACGAGCAGTACTTC.

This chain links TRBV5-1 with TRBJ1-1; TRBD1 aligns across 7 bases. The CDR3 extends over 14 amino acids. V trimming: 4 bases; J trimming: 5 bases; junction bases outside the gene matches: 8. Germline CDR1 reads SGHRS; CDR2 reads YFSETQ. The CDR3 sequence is CASSDGTDLTEAFF. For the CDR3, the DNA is TGCGCCAGCAGCGACGGGACAGATCTAACTGAAGCTTTCTTT.

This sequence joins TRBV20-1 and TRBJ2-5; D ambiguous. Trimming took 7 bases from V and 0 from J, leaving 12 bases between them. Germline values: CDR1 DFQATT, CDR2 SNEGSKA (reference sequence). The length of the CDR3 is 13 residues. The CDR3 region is CSGLGRYQETQYF. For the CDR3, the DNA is TGCAGTGGACTGGGTCGGTACCAAGAGACCCAGTACTTC.

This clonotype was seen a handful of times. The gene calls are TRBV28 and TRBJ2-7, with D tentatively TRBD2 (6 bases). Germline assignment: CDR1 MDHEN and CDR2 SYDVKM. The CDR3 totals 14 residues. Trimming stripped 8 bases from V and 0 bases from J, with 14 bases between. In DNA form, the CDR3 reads TGTGCCAGCGACGGGACTTTCGGCTCCTACGAGCAGTACTTC. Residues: CASDGTFGSYEQYF.

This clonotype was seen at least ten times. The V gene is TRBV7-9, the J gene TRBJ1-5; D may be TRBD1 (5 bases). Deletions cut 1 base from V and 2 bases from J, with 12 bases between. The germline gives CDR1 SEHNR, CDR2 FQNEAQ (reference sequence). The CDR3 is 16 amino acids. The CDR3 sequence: CASSLGPREGNQPQHF. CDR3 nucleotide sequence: TGTGCCAGCAGCTTAGGCCCCAGGGAAGGCAATCAGCCCCAGCATTTT.

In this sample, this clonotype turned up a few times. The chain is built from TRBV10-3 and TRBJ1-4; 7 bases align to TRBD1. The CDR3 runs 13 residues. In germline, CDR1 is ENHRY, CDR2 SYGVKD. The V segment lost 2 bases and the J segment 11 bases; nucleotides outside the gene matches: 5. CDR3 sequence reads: CAISERGQPKLFF. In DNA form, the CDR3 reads TGTGCCATCAGTGAGCGGGGACAGCCGAAACTGTTTTTT.

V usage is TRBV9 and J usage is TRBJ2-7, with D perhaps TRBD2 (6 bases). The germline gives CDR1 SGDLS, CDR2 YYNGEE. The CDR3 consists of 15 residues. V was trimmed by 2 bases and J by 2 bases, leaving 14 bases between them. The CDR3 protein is CASSVGGISPYEQYF. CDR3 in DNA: TGTGCCAGCAGCGTCGGCGGGATCTCGCCCTACGAGCAGTACTTC.

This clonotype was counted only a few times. The CDR3: CASSLSDDGYGYTF. CDR3 nucleotides: TGCGCCAGCAGCTTGTCGGATGACGGCTATGGCTACACCTTC. J is TRBJ1-2 and V is TRBV5-1; D unclear. The CDR3 extends over 14 amino acids. The V end was cut by 1 base, the J end by 4 bases, with 11 bases between. The germline CDR1 and CDR2 sequences are SGHRS and YFSETQ.

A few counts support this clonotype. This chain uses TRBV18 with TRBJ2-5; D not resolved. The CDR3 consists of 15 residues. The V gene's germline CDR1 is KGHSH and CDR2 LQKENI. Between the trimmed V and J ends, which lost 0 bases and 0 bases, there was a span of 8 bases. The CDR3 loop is CASSPPELYQETQYF. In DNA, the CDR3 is TGTGCCAGCTCACCACCGGAACTATACCAAGAGACCCAGTACTTC.

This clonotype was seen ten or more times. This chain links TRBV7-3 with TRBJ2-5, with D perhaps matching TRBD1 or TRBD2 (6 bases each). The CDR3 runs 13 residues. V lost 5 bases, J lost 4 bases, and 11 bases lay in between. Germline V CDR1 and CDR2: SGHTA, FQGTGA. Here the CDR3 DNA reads TGTGCCAGCAGCGCTACGGGGGCAGAGACCCAGTACTTC. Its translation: CASSATGAETQYF.

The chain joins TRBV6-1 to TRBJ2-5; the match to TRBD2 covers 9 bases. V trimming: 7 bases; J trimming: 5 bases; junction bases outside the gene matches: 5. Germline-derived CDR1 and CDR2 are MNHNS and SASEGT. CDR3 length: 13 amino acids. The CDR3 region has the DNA TGTGCCAGCATTCTAGCGGGAAGGGAGACCCAGTACTTC. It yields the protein CASILAGRETQYF.